Given below is one T cell receptor beta chain in context. As yet, its antigen is unknown. The sample originates from a study of post-analysis software for immune sequencing data. Study background: Both relapsing-remitting and secondary progressive multiple sclerosis featured among the disease courses, as did progressive-relapsing multiple sclerosis.

Carried by the TCR beta cDNA libraries were unique molecular identifiers. Once about 0.85 to 11 million T cells were used, hundreds of thousands of cDNA molecules resulted. TCRdb reprocessed the PCR reads via MiXCR and lists one record per CDR3 protein. The sample lists 350,000 to 500,000 distinct CDR3 sequences; roughly 40% were seen once. Findings of the study overall: F measure showed strong co-clustering of same-batch samples. In patients, TRBV5-6, TRBV5-1 and TRBV20-1 belonged to roughly 5 TRBV segments found more frequently than in controls.

The CDR3 is 14 amino acids. With 0 bases removed from V and 16 bases from J, the gap between germline ends came to 16 bases. The germline V gene encodes CDR1 LGHNA and CDR2 YNFKEQ. The chain employs TRBV4-2 and TRBJ1-6, with a tentative D call TRBD1 (6 bases). The clonotype originates from a girl aged 2 to 10 with multiple sclerosis. The sequenced material came from blood. CDR3: CASSQEGAAVGLHF. DNA for the CDR3: TGTGCCAGCAGCCAAGAGGGGGCCGCTGTCGGTCTCCACTTT.